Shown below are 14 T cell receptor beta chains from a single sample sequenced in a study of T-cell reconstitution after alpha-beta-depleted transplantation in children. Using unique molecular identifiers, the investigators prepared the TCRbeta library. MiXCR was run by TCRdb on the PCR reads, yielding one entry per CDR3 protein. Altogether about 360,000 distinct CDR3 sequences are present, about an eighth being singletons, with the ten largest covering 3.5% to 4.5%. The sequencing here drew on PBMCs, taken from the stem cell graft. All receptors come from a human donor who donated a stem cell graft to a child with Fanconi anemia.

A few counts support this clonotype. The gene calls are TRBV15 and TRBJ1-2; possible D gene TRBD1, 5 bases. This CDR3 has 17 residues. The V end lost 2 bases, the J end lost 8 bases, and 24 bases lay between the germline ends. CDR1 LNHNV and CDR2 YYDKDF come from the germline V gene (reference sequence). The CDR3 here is CATSRSSLGTRLAGYTF. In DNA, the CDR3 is TGTGCCACCAGCAGATCGAGCCTGGGGACTAGGTTGGCCGGCTACACCTTC.

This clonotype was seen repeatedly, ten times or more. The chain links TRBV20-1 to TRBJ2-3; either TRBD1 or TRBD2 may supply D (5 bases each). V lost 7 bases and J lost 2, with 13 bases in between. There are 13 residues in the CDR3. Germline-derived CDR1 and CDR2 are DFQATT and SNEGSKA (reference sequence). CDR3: CSVDSGATDTQYF. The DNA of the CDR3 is TGCAGTGTGGACTCCGGGGCCACAGATACGCAGTATTTT.

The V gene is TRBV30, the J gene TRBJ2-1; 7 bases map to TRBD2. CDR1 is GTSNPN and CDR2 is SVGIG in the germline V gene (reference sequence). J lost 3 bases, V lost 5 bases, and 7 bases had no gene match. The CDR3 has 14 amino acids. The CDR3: CAWSTSAGYNEQFF. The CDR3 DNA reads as TGTGCCTGGTCAACTAGCGCCGGCTACAATGAGCAGTTCTTC.

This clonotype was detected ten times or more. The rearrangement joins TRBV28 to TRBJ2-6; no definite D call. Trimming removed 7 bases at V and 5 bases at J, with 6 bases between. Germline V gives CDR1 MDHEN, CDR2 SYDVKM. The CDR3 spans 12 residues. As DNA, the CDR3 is TGTGCCAGCACCGACAGGGCCAACGTCCTGACTTTC. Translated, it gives CASTDRANVLTF.

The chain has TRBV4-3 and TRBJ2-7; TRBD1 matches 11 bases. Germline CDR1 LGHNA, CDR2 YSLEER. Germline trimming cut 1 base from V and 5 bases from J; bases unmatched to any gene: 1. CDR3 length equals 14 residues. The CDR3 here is CASSQGDRGNEQYF. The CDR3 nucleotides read TGCGCCAGCAGCCAAGGGGACAGGGGGAACGAGCAGTACTTC.

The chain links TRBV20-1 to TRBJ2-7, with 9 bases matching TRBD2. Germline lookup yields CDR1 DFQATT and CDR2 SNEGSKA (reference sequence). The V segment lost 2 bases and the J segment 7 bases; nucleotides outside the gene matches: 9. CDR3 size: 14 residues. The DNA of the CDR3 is TGCAGTGCTAGACGCCCAGGAGCGGGGGGAGAGCAGTACGTC. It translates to CSARRPGAGGEQYV.

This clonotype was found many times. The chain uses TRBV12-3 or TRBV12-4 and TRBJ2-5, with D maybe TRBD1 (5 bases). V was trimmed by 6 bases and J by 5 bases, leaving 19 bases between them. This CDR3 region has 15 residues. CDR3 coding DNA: TGTGCCAGCAGGATCGGATTACAGGTCGAGGAGACCCAGTACTTC. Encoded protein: CASRIGLQVEETQYF.

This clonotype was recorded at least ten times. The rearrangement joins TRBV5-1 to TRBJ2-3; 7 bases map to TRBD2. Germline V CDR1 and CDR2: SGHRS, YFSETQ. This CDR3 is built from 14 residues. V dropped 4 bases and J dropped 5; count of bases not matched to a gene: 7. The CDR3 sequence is CASSQFRGEDTQYF. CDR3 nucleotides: TGCGCCAGCAGCCAGTTTCGGGGGGAAGATACGCAGTATTTT.

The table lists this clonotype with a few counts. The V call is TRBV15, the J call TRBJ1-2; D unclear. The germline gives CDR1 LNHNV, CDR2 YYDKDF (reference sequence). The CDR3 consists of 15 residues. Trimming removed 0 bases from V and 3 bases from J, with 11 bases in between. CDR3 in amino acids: CATSRDNSLDYGYTF. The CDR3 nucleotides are TGTGCCACCAGCAGAGATAACAGTCTCGACTATGGCTACACCTTC.

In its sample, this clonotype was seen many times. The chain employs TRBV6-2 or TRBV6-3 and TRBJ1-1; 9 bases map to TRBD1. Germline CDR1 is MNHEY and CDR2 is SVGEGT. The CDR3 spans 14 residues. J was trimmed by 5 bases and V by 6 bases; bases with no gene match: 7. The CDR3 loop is CASRSTGGKTEAFF. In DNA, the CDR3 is TGTGCCAGCAGATCAACAGGGGGCAAGACTGAAGCTTTCTTT.

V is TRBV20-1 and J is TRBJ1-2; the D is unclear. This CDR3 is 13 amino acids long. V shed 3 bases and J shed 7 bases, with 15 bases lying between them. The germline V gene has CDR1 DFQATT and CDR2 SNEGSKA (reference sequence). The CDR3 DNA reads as TGCAGTGCTAGTTTCCGGCTAGAAACTGGCTACACCTTC. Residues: CSASFRLETGYTF.

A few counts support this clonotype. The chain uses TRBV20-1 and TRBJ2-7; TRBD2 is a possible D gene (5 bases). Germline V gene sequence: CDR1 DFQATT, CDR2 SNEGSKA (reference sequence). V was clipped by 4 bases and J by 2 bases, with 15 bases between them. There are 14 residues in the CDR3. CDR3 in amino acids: CSAKEETPTYEQYF. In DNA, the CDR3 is TGCAGTGCTAAGGAGGAGACTCCAACCTACGAGCAGTACTTC.

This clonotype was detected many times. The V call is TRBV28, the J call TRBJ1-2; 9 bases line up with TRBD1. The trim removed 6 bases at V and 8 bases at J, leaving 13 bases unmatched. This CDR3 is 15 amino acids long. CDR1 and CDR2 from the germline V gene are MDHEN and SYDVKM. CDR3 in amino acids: CASSLTGQGFGGYTF. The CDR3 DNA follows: TGTGCCAGCAGCCTCACCGGACAGGGGTTCGGCGGCTACACCTTC.

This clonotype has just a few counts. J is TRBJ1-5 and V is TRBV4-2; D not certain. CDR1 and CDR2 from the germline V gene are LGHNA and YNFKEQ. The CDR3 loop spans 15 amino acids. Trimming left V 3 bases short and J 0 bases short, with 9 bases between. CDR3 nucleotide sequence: TGTGCCAGCAGCCAGGGCCTTTATAGCAATCAGCCCCAGCATTTT. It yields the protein CASSQGLYSNQPQHF.